In this sample, the clone carrying this T cell receptor (beta chain) turned up once. Its antigen is currently unknown. TCRdb keeps only in-frame clones here, not all; method: immunoSEQ multiplex PCR. The table includes around 47,000 clones, about 80% detected once. This entry belongs to a study of T cell responses to AZD1222 COVID-19 vaccine. Study-wide results and limits: Reports indicate that nearly half of spike-specific TCRs are directed at unmutated variant regions. There were vaccine-associated CD4 TCRs across spike, dominant at 160-218 and 743-854.

The receptor was isolated from an adult who received the MenACWY meningococcal vaccine as a control. The source was peripheral blood, collected 28 days after the second dose of the MenACWY control vaccine.

The CDR3 sequence: CASSLVEGGRNTEAFF. In nucleotides, the CDR3 is TGTGCCAGCAGCTTAGTGGAGGGGGGTCGGAACACTGAAGCTTTCTTT. The V call is TRBV7-6, the J call TRBJ1-1; D is possibly TRBD1 (6 bases). The V end was cut by 1 base, the J end by 1 base, with 13 bases between. Germline CDR1 reads SGHVS; CDR2 reads FNYEAQ. The CDR3 contains 16 residues.